A selection of T cell receptor beta chains follows, all from one sample in a study of OX40 agonist ivuxolimab in advanced cancers. Repertoires were generated with immunoSEQ multiplex PCR, while TCRdb's copy carries only in-frame clones and drops some. The data contain 95,000 or so clones, approximately 86% of them singletons. The sequencing used CD4+ or CD8+ T cells sorted from blood, collected in a trial of the OX40 agonist ivuxolimab. These receptor sequences come from an adult with an advanced solid tumor such as melanoma, head and neck, liver or kidney cancer. Both conserved end residues are part of each CDR3. The D gene is left open where the match is weak. Clone size appears in some rows only: once, few, many, or a class for an expanded clone.

clone size: -; D gene: -; J gene: TRBJ2-2; V gene: TRBV23-1; CDR3 protein: CASSQMRRSGAGTGELFF; CDR3 DNA: TGCGCCAGCAGTCAGATGAGGAGAAGTGGGGCGGGCACCGGGGAGCTGTTTTTT
clone size: -; D gene: -; J gene: TRBJ2-2; V gene: TRBV2; CDR3 protein: CASSGEGTGSGELFF; CDR3 DNA: TGTGCCAGCAGTGGGGAAGGGACGGGCTCCGGGGAGCTGTTTTTT
clone size: -; D gene: -; J gene: TRBJ1-3; V gene: TRBV10-3; CDR3 protein: CAISESPGIENTIYF; CDR3 DNA: TGTGCCATCAGTGAGTCGCCAGGGATAGAAAACACCATATATTTT
clone size: -; D gene: -; J gene: TRBJ2-3; V gene: TRBV5-6; CDR3 protein: CASSLAEDSTDTQYF; CDR3 DNA: TGTGCCAGCAGCTTGGCCGAGGATAGCACAGATACGCAGTATTTT
clone size: -; D gene: TRBD1; J gene: TRBJ2-3; V gene: TRBV12-5; CDR3 protein: CASGQGASTDTQYF; CDR3 DNA: TGTGCTAGTGGTCAGGGGGCGAGCACAGATACGCAGTATTTT
clone size: once; D gene: -; J gene: TRBJ2-7; V gene: TRBV4-2; CDR3 protein: CASSQAPPRDPYEQYF; CDR3 DNA: TGTGCCAGCAGCCAAGCCCCCCCCCGGGACCCCTACGAGCAGTACTTC
clone size: -; D gene: TRBD2; J gene: TRBJ2-7; V gene: TRBV4-1; CDR3 protein: CASRERILGGREQYF; CDR3 DNA: TGCGCCAGCAGGGAGAGGATCTTGGGGGGGAGGGAGCAGTACTTC
clone size: -; D gene: TRBD2; J gene: TRBJ2-7; V gene: TRBV5-4; CDR3 protein: CASSPQSGGDQYF; CDR3 DNA: TGTGCCAGCAGCCCGCAGTCGGGAGGAGATCAGTACTTC
clone size: -; D gene: -; J gene: TRBJ2-1; V gene: TRBV9; CDR3 protein: CASSVDELVTYEQFF; CDR3 DNA: TGTGCCAGCAGCGTAGACGAGTTAGTGACCTATGAGCAGTTCTTC
clone size: once; D gene: -; J gene: TRBJ2-5; V gene: TRBV19; CDR3 protein: CASSILLGQETQYF; CDR3 DNA: TGTGCCAGTAGTATTCTTTTGGGCCAAGAGACCCAGTACTTC
clone size: -; D gene: -; J gene: TRBJ2-3; V gene: TRBV28; CDR3 protein: CASSSSGSTDTQYF; CDR3 DNA: TGTGCCAGCAGTTCAAGCGGGAGCACAGATACGCAGTATTTT
clone size: -; D gene: -; J gene: TRBJ2-1; V gene: TRBV28; CDR3 protein: CASSLGLAVRDEQFF; CDR3 DNA: TGTGCCAGCAGCTTAGGCCTAGCAGTTCGCGATGAGCAGTTCTTC
clone size: -; D gene: TRBD1; J gene: TRBJ2-7; V gene: TRBV10-3; CDR3 protein: CAISAQDRAYEQYF; CDR3 DNA: TGTGCCATCAGTGCCCAGGACAGGGCCTACGAGCAGTACTTC
clone size: -; D gene: -; J gene: TRBJ2-3; V gene: TRBV4-3; CDR3 protein: CATSQGREDTDTQYF; CDR3 DNA: TGCGCCACTAGCCAGGGCAGGGAAGACACAGATACGCAGTATTTT
clone size: once; D gene: TRBD2; J gene: TRBJ2-3; V gene: TRBV27; CDR3 protein: CASSLNAGGEDTQYF; CDR3 DNA: TGTGCCAGCAGTTTAAATGCGGGGGGGGAGGATACGCAGTATTTT
clone size: -; D gene: -; J gene: TRBJ2-3; V gene: TRBV14; CDR3 protein: CASSLRTGREPGDTQYF; CDR3 DNA: TGTGCCAGCAGCCTTCGGACAGGGCGGGAGCCGGGGGATACGCAGTATTTT
clone size: -; D gene: TRBD1; J gene: TRBJ1-2; V gene: TRBV25-1; CDR3 protein: CASSGGTEIYGYTF; CDR3 DNA: TGTGCCAGCAGTGGCGGGACAGAAATTTATGGCTACACCTTC
clone size: -; D gene: -; J gene: TRBJ2-1; V gene: TRBV5-5; CDR3 protein: CASSLGGGGNSNEQFF; CDR3 DNA: TGTGCCAGCAGCTTGGGAGGTGGGGGAAACTCCAATGAGCAGTTCTTC
clone size: once; D gene: -; J gene: TRBJ2-7; V gene: TRBV10-3; CDR3 protein: CAINTGEGYEQYF; CDR3 DNA: TGTGCCATCAATACAGGGGAGGGCTACGAGCAGTACTTC
clone size: -; D gene: -; J gene: TRBJ2-5; V gene: TRBV30; CDR3 protein: CAWSVKVETQYF; CDR3 DNA: TGTGCCTGGAGTGTGAAGGTGGAGACCCAGTACTTC
clone size: -; D gene: TRBD2; J gene: TRBJ2-7; V gene: TRBV5-6; CDR3 protein: CASSLTLAPTYEQYF; CDR3 DNA: TGTGCCAGCAGCCTTACACTAGCGCCAACCTACGAGCAGTACTTC
clone size: -; D gene: TRBD1; J gene: TRBJ2-1; V gene: TRBV5-6; CDR3 protein: CASSDRLSMKRVF; CDR3 DNA: TGTGCCAGCTCGGACAGGCTGTCAATGAAAAGAGTCTTC
clone size: -; D gene: -; J gene: TRBJ2-2; V gene: TRBV6-6; CDR3 protein: CASSNESPGELFF; CDR3 DNA: TGTGCCAGCAGTAACGAAAGTCCCGGGGAGCTGTTTTTT
clone size: -; D gene: -; J gene: TRBJ2-2; V gene: TRBV5-8; CDR3 protein: CASSRGTRVTGELFF; CDR3 DNA: TGTGCCAGCAGCAGGGGCACCCGGGTAACCGGGGAGCTGTTTTTT
clone size: -; D gene: -; J gene: TRBJ2-1; V gene: TRBV29-1; CDR3 protein: CSMRRPLSTNEQFF; CDR3 DNA: TGCAGCATGCGCCGGCCACTAAGCACCAATGAGCAGTTCTTC
clone size: -; D gene: -; J gene: TRBJ1-6; V gene: TRBV5-1; CDR3 protein: CASSLQAGTGSPLHF; CDR3 DNA: TGCGCCAGCAGCCTACAAGCGGGGACGGGGTCACCCCTCCACTTT